Listed below are T cell receptor beta chains from one sample, sequenced in a study of blood T cells in healthy people across ages. One entry per CDR3 protein, called by TCRdb with MiXCR from the 5' RACE reads. The data hold some 1.5 million distinct CDR3 sequences, with 42% observed a single time. Sequencing input: blood. The receptor set was obtained from a woman between 18 and 30 years old in good health. CDR3s include the opening cysteine and the closing phenylalanine or tryptophan. The order of the fields is D gene, clone size, J gene, CDR3 length, V gene, CDR3 protein, CDR3 DNA. D genes are given only for firm matches. Only part of the rows carry a size: once, few, many, or a class if the clone is expanded.

D gene: NA
clone size: NA
J gene: TRBJ2-7
CDR3 length: 11
V gene: TRBV20-1
CDR3 protein: CSARDRGEQYF
CDR3 DNA: TGCAGTGCTAGAGATCGGGGCGAGCAGTACTTC

D gene: TRBD2
clone size: NA
J gene: TRBJ2-7
CDR3 length: 16
V gene: TRBV28
CDR3 protein: CASSSGATSGYNEQYF
CDR3 DNA: TGTGCCAGCAGTTCGGGGGCGACTAGCGGGTACAATGAGCAGTACTTC

D gene: NA
clone size: NA
J gene: TRBJ1-1
CDR3 length: 12
V gene: TRBV29-1
CDR3 protein: CSVDPGGTEAFF
CDR3 DNA: TGCAGCGTTGATCCGGGGGGCACTGAAGCTTTCTTT

D gene: NA
clone size: many
J gene: TRBJ1-5
CDR3 length: 14
V gene: TRBV6-2/TRBV6-3
CDR3 protein: CASSYTGGNQPQHF
CDR3 DNA: TGTGCCAGCAGTTATACGGGAGGGAATCAGCCCCAGCATTTT

D gene: NA
clone size: NA
J gene: TRBJ1-5
CDR3 length: 13
V gene: TRBV28
CDR3 protein: CASSLAAGGPQHF
CDR3 DNA: TGTGCCAGCAGTTTAGCAGCGGGGGGGCCCCAGCATTTT

D gene: TRBD1
clone size: NA
J gene: TRBJ2-3
CDR3 length: 15
V gene: TRBV18
CDR3 protein: CASLPDRGLADTQYF
CDR3 DNA: TGTGCCAGCTTGCCGGACAGGGGGCTAGCAGATACGCAGTATTTT

D gene: NA
clone size: many
J gene: TRBJ1-2
CDR3 length: 13
V gene: TRBV25-1
CDR3 protein: CASSETGTYGYTF
CDR3 DNA: TGTGCCAGCAGTGAAACAGGGACCTATGGCTACACCTTC

D gene: NA
clone size: NA
J gene: TRBJ1-2
CDR3 length: 13
V gene: TRBV6-5
CDR3 protein: CASSYYYNYGYTF
CDR3 DNA: TGTGCCAGCAGTTACTACTATAACTATGGCTACACCTTC

D gene: NA
clone size: NA
J gene: TRBJ2-3
CDR3 length: 15
V gene: TRBV4-3
CDR3 protein: CASSQDTGQGDTQYF
CDR3 DNA: TGCGCCAGCAGCCAAGATACTGGTCAGGGGGATACGCAGTATTTT

D gene: NA
clone size: NA
J gene: TRBJ2-1
CDR3 length: 13
V gene: TRBV29-1
CDR3 protein: CSVEAQIDNEQFF
CDR3 DNA: TGCAGCGTTGAAGCCCAGATAGACAATGAGCAGTTCTTC

D gene: TRBD2
clone size: NA
J gene: TRBJ2-3
CDR3 length: 14
V gene: TRBV29-1
CDR3 protein: CSVSTSGGPDTQYF
CDR3 DNA: TGCAGCGTTTCGACTAGCGGGGGCCCAGATACGCAGTATTTT

D gene: NA
clone size: few
J gene: TRBJ2-5
CDR3 length: 13
V gene: TRBV6-2/TRBV6-3
CDR3 protein: CASRNDMWETQYF
CDR3 DNA: TGTGCCAGCAGGAACGACATGTGGGAGACCCAGTACTTC

D gene: NA
clone size: NA
J gene: TRBJ2-2
CDR3 length: 15
V gene: TRBV18
CDR3 protein: CASSRTGQMAGELFF
CDR3 DNA: TGTGCCAGCTCACGGACGGGACAAATGGCCGGGGAGCTGTTTTTT

D gene: TRBD1
clone size: few
J gene: TRBJ1-4
CDR3 length: 16
V gene: TRBV7-8
CDR3 protein: CASSRQGGATNEKLFF
CDR3 DNA: TGTGCCAGCAGCCGACAGGGGGGGGCAACTAATGAAAAACTGTTTTTT

D gene: NA
clone size: NA
J gene: TRBJ2-7
CDR3 length: 14
V gene: TRBV6-6
CDR3 protein: CASSYTDKKNEQYF
CDR3 DNA: TGTGCCAGCAGTTACACCGACAAGAAGAACGAGCAGTACTTC

D gene: TRBD1
clone size: NA
J gene: TRBJ2-7
CDR3 length: 15
V gene: TRBV18
CDR3 protein: CASSPGQGESYEQYF
CDR3 DNA: TGTGCCAGCTCACCGGGTCAGGGGGAGTCCTACGAGCAGTACTTC

D gene: NA
clone size: few
J gene: TRBJ1-1
CDR3 length: 14
V gene: TRBV12-3/TRBV12-4
CDR3 protein: CASSPETLNTEAFF
CDR3 DNA: TGTGCCAGCAGCCCCGAGACCCTGAACACTGAAGCTTTCTTT

D gene: NA
clone size: NA
J gene: TRBJ1-2
CDR3 length: 12
V gene: TRBV29-1
CDR3 protein: CSVYTGWYGYTF
CDR3 DNA: TGCAGCGTTTATACAGGGTGGTATGGCTACACCTTC

D gene: NA
clone size: many
J gene: TRBJ2-1
CDR3 length: 13
V gene: TRBV12-3/TRBV12-4
CDR3 protein: CASSFGPGNEQFF
CDR3 DNA: TGTGCCAGCAGTTTTGGGCCCGGTAATGAGCAGTTCTTC

D gene: TRBD2
clone size: few
J gene: TRBJ2-3
CDR3 length: 14
V gene: TRBV20-1
CDR3 protein: CSEGAGFNTDTQYF
CDR3 DNA: TGCAGTGAAGGAGCGGGATTCAACACAGATACGCAGTATTTT

D gene: TRBD2
clone size: NA
J gene: TRBJ2-7
CDR3 length: 14
V gene: TRBV5-1
CDR3 protein: CASSLGYREDEQYF
CDR3 DNA: TGCGCCAGCAGCTTAGGCTATCGGGAGGACGAGCAGTACTTC

D gene: TRBD1
clone size: few
J gene: TRBJ1-1
CDR3 length: 18
V gene: TRBV27
CDR3 protein: CASSILVPGQGVRTEAFF
CDR3 DNA: TGTGCCAGCAGTATTCTTGTCCCGGGACAGGGAGTGAGGACTGAAGCTTTCTTT

D gene: NA
clone size: NA
J gene: TRBJ2-7
CDR3 length: 14
V gene: TRBV20-1
CDR3 protein: CSASPGQVSYEQYF
CDR3 DNA: TGCAGTGCTAGCCCGGGACAAGTCTCCTACGAGCAGTACTTC

D gene: NA
clone size: few
J gene: TRBJ1-4
CDR3 length: 13
V gene: TRBV20-1
CDR3 protein: CSARGPPNEKLFF
CDR3 DNA: TGCAGTGCTCGAGGGCCTCCTAATGAAAAACTGTTTTTT

D gene: TRBD2
clone size: many
J gene: TRBJ2-1
CDR3 length: 15
V gene: TRBV9
CDR3 protein: CASSATSGSYNEQFF
CDR3 DNA: TGTGCCAGCAGTGCGACTAGCGGGTCCTACAATGAGCAGTTCTTC

D gene: NA
clone size: NA
J gene: TRBJ2-7
CDR3 length: 12
V gene: TRBV20-1
CDR3 protein: CSATDDRERQYF
CDR3 DNA: TGCAGTGCTACCGACGACAGAGAAAGGCAGTACTTC

D gene: NA
clone size: NA
J gene: TRBJ1-1
CDR3 length: 15
V gene: TRBV6-5
CDR3 protein: CASSFRGRVRTEAFF
CDR3 DNA: TGTGCCAGCAGTTTCAGGGGCAGGGTTCGGACTGAAGCTTTCTTT

D gene: NA
clone size: NA
J gene: TRBJ2-1
CDR3 length: 15
V gene: TRBV12-3/TRBV12-4
CDR3 protein: CANTDGPSDYNEQFF
CDR3 DNA: TGTGCCAACACCGACGGACCCTCAGACTACAATGAGCAGTTCTTC

D gene: NA
clone size: NA
J gene: TRBJ1-4
CDR3 length: 16
V gene: TRBV7-2
CDR3 protein: CASSRRVGTQNEKLFF
CDR3 DNA: TGTGCCAGCAGTCGGCGAGTCGGGACGCAAAATGAAAAACTGTTTTTT

D gene: TRBD2
clone size: NA
J gene: TRBJ2-1
CDR3 length: 15
V gene: TRBV7-3
CDR3 protein: CASSLSGGSTLEQFF
CDR3 DNA: TGTGCCAGCAGCTTAAGTGGCGGGAGCACTCTCGAGCAGTTCTTC

D gene: NA
clone size: NA
J gene: TRBJ2-5
CDR3 length: 14
V gene: TRBV15
CDR3 protein: CATSRDSSRGTQYF
CDR3 DNA: TGTGCCACCAGCAGAGATAGTTCTCGAGGGACCCAGTACTTC

D gene: TRBD2
clone size: NA
J gene: TRBJ2-1
CDR3 length: 17
V gene: TRBV7-8
CDR3 protein: CASSLAMASGRNNEQFF
CDR3 DNA: TGTGCCAGCAGCTTAGCAATGGCTAGCGGGAGAAACAATGAGCAGTTCTTC

D gene: NA
clone size: NA
J gene: TRBJ2-5
CDR3 length: 12
V gene: TRBV5-6
CDR3 protein: CASSLPRREQYF
CDR3 DNA: TGTGCCAGCAGCCTACCCCGGAGAGAGCAGTACTTC

D gene: NA
clone size: NA
J gene: TRBJ2-1
CDR3 length: 15
V gene: TRBV6-2/TRBV6-3
CDR3 protein: CASSSRPPHYNEQFF
CDR3 DNA: TGTGCCAGCAGCTCCCGGCCACCCCACTACAATGAGCAGTTCTTC

D gene: TRBD2
clone size: NA
J gene: TRBJ2-1
CDR3 length: 14
V gene: TRBV11-2
CDR3 protein: CASSLAGGYNDQFF
CDR3 DNA: TGTGCCAGCAGCTTAGCGGGGGGGTACAATGATCAGTTCTTC

D gene: NA
clone size: few
J gene: TRBJ2-1
CDR3 length: 11
V gene: TRBV15
CDR3 protein: CATSRTNEQFF
CDR3 DNA: TGTGCCACCAGCAGGACCAATGAGCAGTTCTTC

D gene: NA
clone size: few
J gene: TRBJ1-5
CDR3 length: 15
V gene: TRBV4-1
CDR3 protein: CASRDQGFGNQPQHF
CDR3 DNA: TGCGCCAGCAGGGACCAGGGTTTCGGGAATCAGCCCCAGCATTTT

D gene: TRBD2
clone size: NA
J gene: TRBJ2-1
CDR3 length: 14
V gene: TRBV25-1
CDR3 protein: CASSGSTSGNEQFF
CDR3 DNA: TGTGCCAGCAGTGGATCTACTAGCGGGAATGAGCAGTTCTTC

D gene: NA
clone size: many
J gene: TRBJ1-1
CDR3 length: 13
V gene: TRBV12-3/TRBV12-4
CDR3 protein: CASSFARGTEAFF
CDR3 DNA: TGTGCCAGCAGCTTCGCAAGGGGCACTGAAGCTTTCTTT

D gene: NA
clone size: few
J gene: TRBJ1-6
CDR3 length: 13
V gene: TRBV9
CDR3 protein: CASSVLWDSPLHF
CDR3 DNA: TGTGCCAGCAGCGTATTATGGGATTCACCCCTCCACTTT

D gene: NA
clone size: NA
J gene: TRBJ1-1
CDR3 length: 13
V gene: TRBV7-2
CDR3 protein: CASRGWGYTEAFF
CDR3 DNA: TGTGCCAGCAGGGGTTGGGGGTACACTGAAGCTTTCTTT

D gene: NA
clone size: NA
J gene: TRBJ2-1
CDR3 length: 14
V gene: TRBV7-2
CDR3 protein: CASSGQGANNEQFF
CDR3 DNA: TGTGCCAGCAGCGGGCAGGGTGCTAACAATGAGCAGTTCTTC

D gene: NA
clone size: NA
J gene: TRBJ2-5
CDR3 length: 13
V gene: TRBV10-3
CDR3 protein: CATSERPEETQYF
CDR3 DNA: TGTGCCACCAGTGAGCGGCCGGAAGAGACCCAGTACTTC

D gene: NA
clone size: NA
J gene: TRBJ1-5
CDR3 length: 13
V gene: TRBV29-1
CDR3 protein: CSVVAGGGQPQHF
CDR3 DNA: TGCAGCGTTGTCGCTGGGGGGGGTCAGCCCCAGCATTTT

D gene: TRBD1
clone size: NA
J gene: TRBJ2-1
CDR3 length: 16
V gene: TRBV7-9
CDR3 protein: CASGPGDRVSYNEQFF
CDR3 DNA: TGTGCCAGCGGCCCTGGCGACAGGGTGTCCTACAATGAGCAGTTCTTC

D gene: NA
clone size: few
J gene: TRBJ2-7
CDR3 length: 14
V gene: TRBV4-2
CDR3 protein: CASSQDKGSYEQYF
CDR3 DNA: TGTGCCAGCAGCCAAGATAAGGGTTCCTACGAGCAGTACTTC

D gene: NA
clone size: NA
J gene: TRBJ2-4
CDR3 length: 17
V gene: TRBV7-9
CDR3 protein: CASSLGVGDLAKNIQYF
CDR3 DNA: TGTGCCAGCAGCTTGGGGGTTGGAGATCTAGCCAAAAACATTCAGTACTTC

D gene: NA
clone size: few
J gene: TRBJ2-1
CDR3 length: 15
V gene: TRBV28
CDR3 protein: CASSSGQANYNEQFF
CDR3 DNA: TGTGCCAGCAGTTCGGGACAAGCCAACTACAATGAGCAGTTCTTC

D gene: NA
clone size: NA
J gene: TRBJ2-3
CDR3 length: 13
V gene: TRBV29-1
CDR3 protein: CSVGVAVADTQYF
CDR3 DNA: TGCAGCGTTGGAGTAGCGGTCGCAGATACGCAGTATTTT

D gene: NA
clone size: few
J gene: TRBJ2-7
CDR3 length: 15
V gene: TRBV28
CDR3 protein: CASSGEWPKSYEQYF
CDR3 DNA: TGTGCCAGCAGTGGGGAGTGGCCTAAGAGCTACGAGCAGTACTTC

D gene: NA
clone size: few
J gene: TRBJ2-5
CDR3 length: 13
V gene: TRBV7-2
CDR3 protein: CASSLLWQETQYF
CDR3 DNA: TGTGCCAGCAGCTTATTGTGGCAGGAGACCCAGTACTTC